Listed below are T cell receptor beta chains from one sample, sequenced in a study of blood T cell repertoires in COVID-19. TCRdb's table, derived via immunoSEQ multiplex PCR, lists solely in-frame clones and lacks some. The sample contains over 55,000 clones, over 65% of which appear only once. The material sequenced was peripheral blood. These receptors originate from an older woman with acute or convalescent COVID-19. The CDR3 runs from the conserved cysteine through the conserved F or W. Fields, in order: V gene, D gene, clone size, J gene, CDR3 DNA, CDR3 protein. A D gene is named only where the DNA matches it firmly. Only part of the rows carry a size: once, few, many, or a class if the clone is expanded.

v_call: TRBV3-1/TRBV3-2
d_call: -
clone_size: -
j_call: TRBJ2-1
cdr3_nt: TGTGCCAGCAGCCAAGGTGGGGCTAACCCTTACTACAATGAGCAGTTCTTC
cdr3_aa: CASSQGGANPYYNEQFF

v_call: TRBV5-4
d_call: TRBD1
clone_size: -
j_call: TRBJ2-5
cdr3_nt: TGTGCCAGCAGCGAGGCCGACAGGGGGTGGGAGACCCAGTACTTC
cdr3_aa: CASSEADRGWETQYF

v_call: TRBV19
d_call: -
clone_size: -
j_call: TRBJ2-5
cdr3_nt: TGTGCCAGTAGTATTAACGGTGAGACCCAGTACTTC
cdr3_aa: CASSINGETQYF

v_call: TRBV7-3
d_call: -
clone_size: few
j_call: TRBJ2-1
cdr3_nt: TGTGCCAGCAGCCCGACATCTGACGAAGAGCAGTTCTTC
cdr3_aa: CASSPTSDEEQFF

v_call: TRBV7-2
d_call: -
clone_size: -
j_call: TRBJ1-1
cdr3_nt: TGTGCCAGCAGCTTAGGGCGGGTTAAGGTGACTGAAGCTTTCTTT
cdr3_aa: CASSLGRVKVTEAFF

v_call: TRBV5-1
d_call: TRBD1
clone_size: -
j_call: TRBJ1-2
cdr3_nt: TGCGCCAGCAGCTTGTCTCCGGGACAGGGGGACTATGGCTACACCTTC
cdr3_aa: CASSLSPGQGDYGYTF

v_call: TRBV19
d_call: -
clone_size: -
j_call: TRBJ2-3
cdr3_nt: TGTGCCAGTAGAGAACAGCGCGGGGCAGATACGCAGTATTTT
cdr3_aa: CASREQRGADTQYF

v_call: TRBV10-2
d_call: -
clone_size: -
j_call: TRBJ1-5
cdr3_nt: TGCGCCAGCAGTGAGTCGGTCGGTCAGCCCCAGCATTTT
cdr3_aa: CASSESVGQPQHF

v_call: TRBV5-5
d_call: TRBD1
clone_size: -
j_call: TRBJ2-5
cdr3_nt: TGTGCCAGCAGCTCGGGACAGGTCAGGGAGACCCAGTACTTC
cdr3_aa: CASSSGQVRETQYF

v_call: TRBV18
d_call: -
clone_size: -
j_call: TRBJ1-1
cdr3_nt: TGTGCCAGCTCACCGGGAGGGAGCACTGAAGCTTTCTTT
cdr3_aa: CASSPGGSTEAFF

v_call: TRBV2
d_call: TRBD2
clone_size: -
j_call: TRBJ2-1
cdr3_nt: TGTGCCAGCAGTGGACTAGCGGGGGGGTCGGGTGAGCAGTTCTTC
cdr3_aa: CASSGLAGGSGEQFF

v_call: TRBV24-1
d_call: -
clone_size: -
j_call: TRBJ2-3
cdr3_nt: TGTGCCACCAGTGACCCCATCGACTTCACAGATACGCAGTATTTT
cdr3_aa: CATSDPIDFTDTQYF

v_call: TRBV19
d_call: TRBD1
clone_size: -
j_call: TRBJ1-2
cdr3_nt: TGTGCCAGTAGTAACCGGGACAGGCACACTATGGGTGGCTACACCTTC
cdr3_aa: CASSNRDRHTMGGYTF

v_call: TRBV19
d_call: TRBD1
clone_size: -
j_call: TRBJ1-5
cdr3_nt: TGTGCCAGTAGTACCGACAGGGCTCAGCCCCAGCATTTT
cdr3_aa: CASSTDRAQPQHF

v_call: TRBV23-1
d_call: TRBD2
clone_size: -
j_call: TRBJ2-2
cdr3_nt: TGCGCCAGCAGTCAATCGGGGACTAGCGGGAGGGGGGAGCTGTTTTTT
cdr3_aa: CASSQSGTSGRGELFF

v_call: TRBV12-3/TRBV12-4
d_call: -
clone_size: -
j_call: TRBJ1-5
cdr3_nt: TGTGCCAGCAGGGGGCGCAATCAGCCCCAGCATTTT
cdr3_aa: CASRGRNQPQHF

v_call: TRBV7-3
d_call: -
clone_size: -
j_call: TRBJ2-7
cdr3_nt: TGTGCCAGCAGCTTTCGCAGGCTATCCGAGCAGTACTTC
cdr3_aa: CASSFRRLSEQYF

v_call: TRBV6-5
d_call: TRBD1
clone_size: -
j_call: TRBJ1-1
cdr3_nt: TGTGCCAGCAGTTGGGGACAGGGGACTGAAGCTTTCTTT
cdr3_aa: CASSWGQGTEAFF

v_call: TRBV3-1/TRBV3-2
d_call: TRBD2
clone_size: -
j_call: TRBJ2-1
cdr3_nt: TGTGCCAGCAGCCAAGGAAGCGGGAGGGCCCTGGGCAATGAGCAGTTCTTC
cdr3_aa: CASSQGSGRALGNEQFF

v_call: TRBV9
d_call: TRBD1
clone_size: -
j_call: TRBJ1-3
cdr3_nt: TGTGCCAGCAGCGTAGGTCCACAGGGGGTTGGTGGAAACACCATATATTTT
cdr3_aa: CASSVGPQGVGGNTIYF

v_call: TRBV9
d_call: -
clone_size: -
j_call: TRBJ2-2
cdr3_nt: TGTGCCAGCAGCGTAGATGGAAGACTAGGGGAGCTGTTTTTT
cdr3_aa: CASSVDGRLGELFF

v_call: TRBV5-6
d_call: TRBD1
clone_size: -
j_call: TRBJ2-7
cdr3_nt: TGTGCCAGCAGCTTAACTGAACCGGGACAGCCCATCTACGAGCAGTACTTC
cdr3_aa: CASSLTEPGQPIYEQYF

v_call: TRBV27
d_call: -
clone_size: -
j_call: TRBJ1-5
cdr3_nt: TGTGCCACCTCACGCCGGCAGGCCAGCAATCAGCCCCAGCATTTT
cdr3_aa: CATSRRQASNQPQHF

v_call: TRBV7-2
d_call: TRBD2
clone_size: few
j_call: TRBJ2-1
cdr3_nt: TGTGCCAGCAGCTTGTTTCTGCGGGAGGGTGAGCAGTTCTTC
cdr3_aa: CASSLFLREGEQFF

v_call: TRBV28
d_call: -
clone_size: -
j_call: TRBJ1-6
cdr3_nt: TGTGCCAGCAGGGTGACCCCGACAGGCGTCTCACCCCTCCACTTT
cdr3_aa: CASRVTPTGVSPLHF

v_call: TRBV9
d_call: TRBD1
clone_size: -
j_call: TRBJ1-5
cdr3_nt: TGTGCCAGCAGCCCAGGGACAGGGGCCGGCCAGCCCCAGCATTTT
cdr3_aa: CASSPGTGAGQPQHF

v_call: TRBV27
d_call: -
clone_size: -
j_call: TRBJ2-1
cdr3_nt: TGTGCCAGCAGTTTAGGGCCGAACCGAAATGAGCAGTTCTTC
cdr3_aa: CASSLGPNRNEQFF

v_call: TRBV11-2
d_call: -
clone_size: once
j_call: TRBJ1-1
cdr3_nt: TGTGCCAGCAGCTCCATGGGGAGGGGCGGGGAGGATGAAGCTTTCTTT
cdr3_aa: CASSSMGRGGEDEAFF

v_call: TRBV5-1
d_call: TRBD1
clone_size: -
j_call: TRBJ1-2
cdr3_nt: TGCGCCAGCAGCTTGGGACAGGGGGTACCAGGCTACACCTTC
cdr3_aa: CASSLGQGVPGYTF

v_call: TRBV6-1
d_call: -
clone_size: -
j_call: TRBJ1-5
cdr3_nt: TGTGCCAGCAGTGAAGCGATGAGGGTCCCCAATCAGCCCCAGCATTTT
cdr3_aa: CASSEAMRVPNQPQHF

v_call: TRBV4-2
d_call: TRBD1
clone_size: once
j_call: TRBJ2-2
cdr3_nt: TGTGCCAGCAGCCAAAACCTAGGACAGGGCGAAACCGGGGAGCTGTTTTTT
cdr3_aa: CASSQNLGQGETGELFF

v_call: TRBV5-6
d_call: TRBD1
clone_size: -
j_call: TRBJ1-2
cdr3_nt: TGTGCCAGCAGCTATGGACAGGGGGCGCATGGCTACACCTTC
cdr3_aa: CASSYGQGAHGYTF

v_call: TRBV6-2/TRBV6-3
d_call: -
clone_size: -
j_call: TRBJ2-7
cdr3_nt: TGTGCCAGCAGTTACGTCGGCTACGAGCAGTACTTC
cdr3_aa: CASSYVGYEQYF

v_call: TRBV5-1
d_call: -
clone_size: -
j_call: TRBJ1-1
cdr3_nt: TGCGCCAGCAGCTTGCAGGAGAACACTGAAGCTTTCTTT
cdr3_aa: CASSLQENTEAFF

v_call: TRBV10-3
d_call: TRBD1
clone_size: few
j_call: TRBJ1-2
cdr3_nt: TGTGCCATCAGGGACAGGGTGAACTATGGCTACACCTTC
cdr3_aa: CAIRDRVNYGYTF

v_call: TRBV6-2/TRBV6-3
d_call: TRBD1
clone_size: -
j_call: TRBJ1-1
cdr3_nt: TGTGCCAGCAGTAGCGGGACAGGGATCCCTGAAGCTTTCTTT
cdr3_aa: CASSSGTGIPEAFF

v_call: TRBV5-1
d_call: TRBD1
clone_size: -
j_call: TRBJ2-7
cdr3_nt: TGCGCCAGCAGCTTGGGGCAGGGGGCAGACGAGCAGTACTTC
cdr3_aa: CASSLGQGADEQYF

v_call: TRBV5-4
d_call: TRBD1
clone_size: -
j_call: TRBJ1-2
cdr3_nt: TGTGCCAGCAGCCACAGGGGCGACTATGGCTACACCTTC
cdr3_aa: CASSHRGDYGYTF

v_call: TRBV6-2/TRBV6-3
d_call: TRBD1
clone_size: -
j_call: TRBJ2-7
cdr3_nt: TGTGCCAGCAGTAGGACAGGGTTATCGGTCTACGAGCAGTACTTC
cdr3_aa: CASSRTGLSVYEQYF

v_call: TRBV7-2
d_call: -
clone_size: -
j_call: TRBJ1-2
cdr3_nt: TGTGCCAGCAGCTTAGATGAGGCGGACTATGGCTACACCTTC
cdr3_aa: CASSLDEADYGYTF

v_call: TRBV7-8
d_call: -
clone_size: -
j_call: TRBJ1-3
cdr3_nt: TGTGCCAGCAGCGCAGACAGGCGTACGGGAAACACCATATATTTT
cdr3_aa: CASSADRRTGNTIYF

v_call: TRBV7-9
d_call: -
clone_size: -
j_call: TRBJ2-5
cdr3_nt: TGTGCCAGCAGCCGTTCTGGACAGCGGGGAGAGACCCAGTACTTC
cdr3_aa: CASSRSGQRGETQYF

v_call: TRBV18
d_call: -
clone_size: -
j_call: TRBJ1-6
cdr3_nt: TGTGCCAGCTCACCGAGCCCACAAAGCGACCTCCACTTT
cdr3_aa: CASSPSPQSDLHF

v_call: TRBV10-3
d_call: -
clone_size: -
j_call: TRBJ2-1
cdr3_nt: TGTGCCATCAGTGAGTCGCAAGGCGGTGAGTTCTTC
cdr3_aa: CAISESQGGEFF

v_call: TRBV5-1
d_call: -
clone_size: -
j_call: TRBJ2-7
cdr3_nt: TGCGCCAGCAGCTTGGATGCCAGATCCTACGAGCAGTACTTC
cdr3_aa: CASSLDARSYEQYF

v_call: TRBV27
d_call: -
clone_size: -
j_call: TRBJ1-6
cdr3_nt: TGTGCCAGCAGGCTCTCTGAGAATTCACCCCTCCACTTT
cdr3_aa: CASRLSENSPLHF

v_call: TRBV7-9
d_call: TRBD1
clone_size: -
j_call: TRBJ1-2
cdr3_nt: TGTGCCAGCAGCCCCCATCGCTCAGGGGGCCCCTCGTCTAACTATGGCTACACCTTC
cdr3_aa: CASSPHRSGGPSSNYGYTF